The 9 T cell receptor beta chains given below trace back to one sample, sequenced in a study of T-cell memory formation after mild COVID-19. TCRdb reprocessed the 5' RACE reads via MiXCR and lists one record per CDR3 protein. The data hold 80,000 to 95,000 distinct CDR3 sequences, with 20% to 30% observed a single time. The specimen sequenced was PBMCs or a T cell subset sorted from them (not recorded which). These receptors all come from a man between 18 and 29 years old who had mild COVID-19 (a few samples of this study predate the infection). Cell type and time point are not known.

The CDR3 DNA follows: TGTGCCAGCCATGATCGGCTCACTGAAGCTTTCTTT. This translates into CASHDRLTEAFF. The rearrangement links TRBV28 to TRBJ1-1; D is unresolved. Germline CDR1 reads MDHEN; CDR2 reads SYDVKM. V was cut by 8 bases and J by 4 bases, with 11 bases left in between. The CDR3 contains 12 residues.

The sample holds a few counts of this clonotype. The rearrangement joins TRBV5-6 to TRBJ2-7, with a weak D call TRBD1 (6 bases). CDR1 is SGHDT, CDR2 YYEEEE, per germline. V lost 6 bases and J 3 bases, leaving 16 bases between the germline ends. This CDR3 contains 14 residues. As DNA, the CDR3 is TGTGCCAGCACCCGGGCAGGGGAAGACTACGAGCAGTACTTC. It encodes CASTRAGEDYEQYF.

The table lists this clonotype with a count of one. At one boundary the junction diverges from the germline segment, which might be a read error. The chain carries TRBV20-1 and TRBJ1-1, with D possibly matching TRBD1 (5 bases). The CDR3 is made up of 13 amino acids. Germline values: CDR1 DFQATT, CDR2 SNEGSKA (reference sequence). CDR3 sequence (DNA): TGCAGTGCCCGGGGCAGTGAGAACACTGAAGCTTACTTT. The encoded protein is CSARGSENTEAYF.

The chain carries TRBV7-6 and TRBJ2-3; 8 bases are a match to TRBD2. The germline gives CDR1 SGHVS, CDR2 FNYEAQ. Losses at the gene ends were 4 bases for V and 6 bases for J; bases not matched to a gene: 12. The CDR3 covers 16 residues. This CDR3 reads CASSWDFGGDRDTQYF. The DNA for the CDR3 is TGTGCCAGCAGCTGGGACTTCGGGGGGGACCGCGATACGCAGTATTTT.

V and J are TRBV9 and TRBJ2-7; D possibly corresponds to TRBD1 (7 bases). The CDR3 spans 16 residues. V was trimmed by 3 bases and J by 0 bases, leaving 16 bases between them. Germline lookup yields CDR1 SGDLS and CDR2 YYNGEE. The CDR3 loop is CASSERAGQSSYEQYF. In DNA form, the CDR3 reads TGTGCCAGCAGCGAGCGGGCGGGACAGAGCTCCTACGAGCAGTACTTC. Full variable domain (outside the CDR3, taken from reference TRBV9 and TRBJ2-7): DSGVTQTPKHLITATGQRVTLRCSPRSGDLSVYWYQQSLDQGLQFLIQYYNGEERAKGNILERFSAQQFPDLHSELNLSSLELGDSALYFCASSERAGQSSYEQYFGPGTRLTVT.

This clonotype was picked up a small number of times. The V call is TRBV7-6, the J call TRBJ2-1; TRBD2 aligns across 9 bases. The CDR3 has 15 residues. Germline V gene sequence: CDR1 SGHVS, CDR2 FNYEAQ. The junction had 3 bases not matched to a gene; V was cut back by 1 base and J by 5 bases. This chain's CDR3 is CASSLGGGEDNEQFF. CDR3 in DNA: TGTGCCAGCAGCTTAGGCGGGGGGGAGGACAATGAGCAGTTCTTC. The full variable domain, rest sourced from reference TRBV7-6 and TRBJ2-1, is GAGVSQSPRYKVTKRGQDVALRCDPISGHVSLYWYRQALGQGPEFLTYFNYEAQQDKSGLPNDRFSAERPEGSISTLTIQRTEQRDSAMYRCASSLGGGEDNEQFFGPGTRLTVL.

This clonotype is a singleton in its sample. V usage is TRBV6-6 and J usage is TRBJ2-1; 10 nucleotides align to TRBD2. CDR3 length: 14 residues. The germline CDR1 and CDR2 sequences are MNHNY and SVGAGI (reference sequence). Trimming at V came to 8 bases and at J to 8 bases, leaving 9 bases not matched to a gene. In DNA form, the CDR3 reads TGTGCCAGCGCCTGGCTAGCGGGGGTCGATGAGCAGTTCTTC. Its translation: CASAWLAGVDEQFF.

This chain links TRBV7-8 with TRBJ2-3; possibly TRBD1 for D (6 bases). The CDR3 is made up of 14 amino acids. Trimming shortened V by 4 bases and J by 6 bases, and 14 bases separated the two germline ends. Per the germline V gene, CDR1 is SGHVS and CDR2 is FQNEAQ. Written as DNA, the CDR3 is TGTGCCAGCAGCTCCTCCGGACAGCTCGATACGCAGTATTTT. Protein: CASSSSGQLDTQYF. The full variable domain, with the rest looked up from reference TRBV7-8 and TRBJ2-3, is GAGVSQSPRYKVAKRGQDVALRCDPISGHVSLFWYQQALGQGPEFLTYFQNEAQLDKSGLPSDRFFAERPEGSVSTLKIQRTQQEDSAVYLCASSSSGQLDTQYFGPGTRLTVL.

This clonotype came up once. The chain couples TRBV4-2 to TRBJ2-1; D might be TRBD1 or TRBD2, each matching 5 bases. CDR3 length: 16 residues. Trimming removed 0 bases at V and 2 bases at J, with 11 bases between. Germline V gene data show CDR1 as LGHNA and CDR2 as YNFKEQ. The CDR3 region has the DNA TGTGCCAGCAGCCAAGATAGAGGGGCCCCCTACAATGAGCAGTTCTTC. Amino acid sequence: CASSQDRGAPYNEQFF.